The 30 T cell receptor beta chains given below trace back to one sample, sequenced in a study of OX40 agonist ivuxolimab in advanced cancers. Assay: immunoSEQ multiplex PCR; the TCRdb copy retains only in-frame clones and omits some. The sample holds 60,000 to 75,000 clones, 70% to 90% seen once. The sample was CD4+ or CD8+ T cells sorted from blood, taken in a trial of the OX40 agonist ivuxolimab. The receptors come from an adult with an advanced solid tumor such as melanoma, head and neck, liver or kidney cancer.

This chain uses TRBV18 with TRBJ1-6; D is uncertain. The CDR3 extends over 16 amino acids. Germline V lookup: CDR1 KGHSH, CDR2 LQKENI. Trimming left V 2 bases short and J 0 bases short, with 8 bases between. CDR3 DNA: TGTGCCAGCTCACCAGGGGTTCCCTCCTATAATTCACCCCTCCACTTT. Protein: CASSPGVPSYNSPLHF.

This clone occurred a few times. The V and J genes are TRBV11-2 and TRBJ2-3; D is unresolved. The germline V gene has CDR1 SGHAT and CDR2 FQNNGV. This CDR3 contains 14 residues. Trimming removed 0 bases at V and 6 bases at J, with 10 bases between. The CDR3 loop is CASSLEILSDTQYF. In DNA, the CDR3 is TGTGCCAGCAGCTTAGAGATCCTTTCGGATACGCAGTATTTT.

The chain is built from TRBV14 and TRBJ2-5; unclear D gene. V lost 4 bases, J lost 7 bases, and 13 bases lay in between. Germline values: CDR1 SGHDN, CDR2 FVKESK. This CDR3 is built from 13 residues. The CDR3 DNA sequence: TGTGCCAGCAGCCCCCCGGGTGCGTGGACCCAGTACTTC. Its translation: CASSPPGAWTQYF.

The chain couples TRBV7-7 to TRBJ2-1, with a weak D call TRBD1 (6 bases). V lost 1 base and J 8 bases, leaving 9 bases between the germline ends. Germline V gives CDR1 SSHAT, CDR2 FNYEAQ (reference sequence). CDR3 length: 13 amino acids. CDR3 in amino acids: CASSLEGVDEQFF. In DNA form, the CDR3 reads TGTGCCAGCAGCTTAGAGGGGGTGGATGAGCAGTTCTTC. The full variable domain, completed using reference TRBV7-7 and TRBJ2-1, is GAGVSQSPRYKVTKRGQDVTLRCDPISSHATLYWYQQALGQGPEFLTYFNYEAQPDKSGLPSDRFSAERPEGSISTLTIQRTEQRDSAMYRCASSLEGVDEQFFGPGTRLTVL.

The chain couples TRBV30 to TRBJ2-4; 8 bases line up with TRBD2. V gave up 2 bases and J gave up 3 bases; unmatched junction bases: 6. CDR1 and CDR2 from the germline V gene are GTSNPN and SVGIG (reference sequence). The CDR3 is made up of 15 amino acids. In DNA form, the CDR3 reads TGTGCCTGGAGTCCCGAGCGGGAGAACAAAAACATTCAGTACTTC. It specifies CAWSPERENKNIQYF.

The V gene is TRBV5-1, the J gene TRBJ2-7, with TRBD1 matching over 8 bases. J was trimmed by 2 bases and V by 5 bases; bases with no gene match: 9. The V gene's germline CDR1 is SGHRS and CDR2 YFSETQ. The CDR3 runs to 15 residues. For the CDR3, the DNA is TGCGCCAGCAGGGTCTCGGGCAGGGGGCCCTACGAGCAGTACTTC. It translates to CASRVSGRGPYEQYF.

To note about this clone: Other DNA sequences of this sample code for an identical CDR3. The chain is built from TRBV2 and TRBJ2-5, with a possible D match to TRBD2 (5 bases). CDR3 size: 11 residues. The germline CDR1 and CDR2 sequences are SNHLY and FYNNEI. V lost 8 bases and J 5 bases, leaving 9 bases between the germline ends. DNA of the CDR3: TGTGCCAGCCGAGGCGGGGAGACCCAGTACTTC. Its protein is CASRGGETQYF.

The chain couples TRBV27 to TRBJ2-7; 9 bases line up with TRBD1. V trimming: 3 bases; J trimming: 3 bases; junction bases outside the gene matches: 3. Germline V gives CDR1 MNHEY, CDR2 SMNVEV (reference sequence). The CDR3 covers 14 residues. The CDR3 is CASSFMDRGYEQYF. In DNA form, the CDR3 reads TGTGCCAGCAGTTTCATGGACAGGGGCTACGAGCAGTACTTC.

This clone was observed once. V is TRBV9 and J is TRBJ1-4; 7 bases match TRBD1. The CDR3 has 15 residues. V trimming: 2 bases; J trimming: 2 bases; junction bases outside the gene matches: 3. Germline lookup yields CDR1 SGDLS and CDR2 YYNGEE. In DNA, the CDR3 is TGTGCCAGCAGCGTCACAGGGGTTACTAATGAAAAACTGTTTTTT. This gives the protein CASSVTGVTNEKLFF.

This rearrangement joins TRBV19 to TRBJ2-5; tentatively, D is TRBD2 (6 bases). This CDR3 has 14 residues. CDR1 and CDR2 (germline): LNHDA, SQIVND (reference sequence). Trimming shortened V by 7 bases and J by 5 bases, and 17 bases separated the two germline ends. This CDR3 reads CASMLSGAGETQYF. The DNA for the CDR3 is TGTGCCAGTATGTTATCGGGAGCGGGTGAGACCCAGTACTTC.

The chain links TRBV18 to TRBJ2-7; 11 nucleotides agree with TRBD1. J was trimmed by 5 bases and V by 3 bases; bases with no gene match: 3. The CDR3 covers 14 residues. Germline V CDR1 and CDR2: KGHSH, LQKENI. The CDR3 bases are TGTGCCAGCTCACCGGACAGGGGGCCCCACGAGCAGTACTTC. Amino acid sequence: CASSPDRGPHEQYF.

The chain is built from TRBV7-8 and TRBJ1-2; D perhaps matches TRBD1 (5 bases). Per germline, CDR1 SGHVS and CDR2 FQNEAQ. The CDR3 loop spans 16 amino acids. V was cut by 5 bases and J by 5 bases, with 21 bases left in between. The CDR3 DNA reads TGTGCCAGCAGCCCCGGTCGGGGGGGTCTTGATTATGGCTACACCTTC. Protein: CASSPGRGGLDYGYTF.

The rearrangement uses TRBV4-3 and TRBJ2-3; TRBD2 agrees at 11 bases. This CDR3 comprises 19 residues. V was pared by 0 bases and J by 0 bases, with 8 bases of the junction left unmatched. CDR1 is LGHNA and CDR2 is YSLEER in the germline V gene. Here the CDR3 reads CASSQERVAGGPSTDTQYF. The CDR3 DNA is TGCGCCAGCAGCCAAGAGAGGGTAGCGGGAGGGCCGAGCACAGATACGCAGTATTTT.

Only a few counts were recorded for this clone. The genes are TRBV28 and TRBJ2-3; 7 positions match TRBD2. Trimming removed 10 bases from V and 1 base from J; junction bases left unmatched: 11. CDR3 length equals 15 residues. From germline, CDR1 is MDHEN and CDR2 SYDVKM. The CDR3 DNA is TGTGCCACCCTGGGCGGGGGAGGTGGCACAGATACGCAGTATTTT. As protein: CATLGGGGGTDTQYF. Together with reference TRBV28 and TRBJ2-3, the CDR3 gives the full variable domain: DVKVTQSSRYLVKRTGEKVFLECVQDMDHENMFWYRQDPGLGLRLIYFSYDVKMKEKGDIPEGYSVSREKKERFSLILESASTNQTSMYLCATLGGGGGTDTQYFGPGTRLTVL.

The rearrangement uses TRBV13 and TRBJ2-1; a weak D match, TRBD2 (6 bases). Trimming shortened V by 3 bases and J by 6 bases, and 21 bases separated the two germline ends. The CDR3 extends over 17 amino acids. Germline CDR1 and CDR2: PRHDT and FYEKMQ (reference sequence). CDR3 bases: TGTGCCAGCAGCTTGAGGCCGGGACTCCGAGAATTCAATGAGCAGTTCTTC. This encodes CASSLRPGLREFNEQFF. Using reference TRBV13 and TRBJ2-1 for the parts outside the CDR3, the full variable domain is AAGVIQSPRHLIKEKRETATLKCYPIPRHDTVYWYQQGPGQDPQFLISFYEKMQSDKGSIPDRFSAQQFSDYHSELNMSSLELGDSALYFCASSLRPGLREFNEQFFGPGTRLTVL.

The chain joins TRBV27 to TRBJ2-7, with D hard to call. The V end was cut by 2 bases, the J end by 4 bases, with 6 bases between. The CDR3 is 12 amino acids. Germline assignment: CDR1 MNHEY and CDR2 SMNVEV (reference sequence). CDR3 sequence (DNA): TGTGCCAGCAGTTTAGAAGGATACGAGCAGTACTTC. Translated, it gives CASSLEGYEQYF.

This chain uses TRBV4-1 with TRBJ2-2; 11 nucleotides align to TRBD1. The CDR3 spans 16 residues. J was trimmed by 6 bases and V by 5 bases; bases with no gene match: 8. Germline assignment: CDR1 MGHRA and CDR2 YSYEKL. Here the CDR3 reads CASSEAGTGGSGELFF. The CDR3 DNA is TGCGCCAGCAGCGAAGCCGGGACAGGGGGTTCCGGGGAGCTGTTTTTT.

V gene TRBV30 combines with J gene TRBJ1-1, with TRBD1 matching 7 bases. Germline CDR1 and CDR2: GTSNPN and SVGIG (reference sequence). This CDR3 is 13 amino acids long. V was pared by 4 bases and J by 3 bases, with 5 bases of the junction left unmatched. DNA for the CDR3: TGTGCCTGGACCAAACAGGGGTACACTGAAGCTTTCTTT. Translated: CAWTKQGYTEAFF.

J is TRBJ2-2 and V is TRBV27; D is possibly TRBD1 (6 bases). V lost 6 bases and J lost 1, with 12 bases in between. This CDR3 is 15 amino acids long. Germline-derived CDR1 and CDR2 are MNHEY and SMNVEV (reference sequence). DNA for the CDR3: TGTGCCAGCAGCGCAAGAGGGGGGAACACCGGGGAGCTGTTTTTT. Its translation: CASSARGGNTGELFF.

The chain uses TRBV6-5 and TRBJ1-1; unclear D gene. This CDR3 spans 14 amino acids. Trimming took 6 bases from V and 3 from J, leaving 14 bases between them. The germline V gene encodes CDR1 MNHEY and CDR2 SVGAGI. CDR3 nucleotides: TGTGCCAGCAGGGCCTCCGGCGGGGACACTGAAGCTTTCTTT. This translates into CASRASGGDTEAFF.

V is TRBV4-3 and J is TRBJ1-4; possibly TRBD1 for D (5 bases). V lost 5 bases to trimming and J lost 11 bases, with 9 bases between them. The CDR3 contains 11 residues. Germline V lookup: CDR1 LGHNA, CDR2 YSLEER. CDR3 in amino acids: CASSYRDKLFF. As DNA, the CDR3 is TGCGCCAGCAGCTATCGGGACAAACTGTTTTTT.

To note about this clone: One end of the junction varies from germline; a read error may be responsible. The CDR3 region has the DNA TGTGCTAGCAGCTTAGCAGGGGCGGGGGAGACCCAGTACTTC. Protein product: CASSLAGAGETQYF. The V and J genes are TRBV7-7 and TRBJ2-5; the D call may be TRBD1 or TRBD2 (6 bases each). The CDR3 contains 14 residues. CDR1 is SSHAT and CDR2 is FNYEAQ in the germline V gene (reference sequence). Drawing the rest from reference TRBV7-7 and TRBJ2-5, the complete variable domain is GAGVSQSPRYKVTKRGQDVTLRCDPISSHATLYWYQQALGQGPEFLTYFNYEAQPDKSGLPSDRFSAERPEGSISTLTIQRTEQRDSAMYRCASSLAGAGETQYFGPGTRLLVL.

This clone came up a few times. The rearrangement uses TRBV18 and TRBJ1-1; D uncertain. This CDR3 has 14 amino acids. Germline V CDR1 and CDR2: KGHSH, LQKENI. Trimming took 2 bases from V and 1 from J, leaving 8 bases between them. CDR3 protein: CASSPAGTNTEAFF. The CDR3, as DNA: TGTGCCAGCTCACCAGCGGGAACGAACACTGAAGCTTTCTTT.

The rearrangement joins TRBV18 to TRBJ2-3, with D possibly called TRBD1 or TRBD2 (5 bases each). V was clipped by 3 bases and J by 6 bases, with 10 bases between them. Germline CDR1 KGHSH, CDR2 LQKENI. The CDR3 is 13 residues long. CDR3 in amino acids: CASSPEGSDTQYF. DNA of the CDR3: TGTGCCAGCTCACCCGAGGGGTCGGATACGCAGTATTTT.

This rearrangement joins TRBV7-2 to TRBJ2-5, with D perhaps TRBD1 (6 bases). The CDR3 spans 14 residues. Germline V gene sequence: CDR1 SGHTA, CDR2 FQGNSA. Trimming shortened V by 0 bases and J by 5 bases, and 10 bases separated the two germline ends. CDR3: CASSLAGQTETQYF. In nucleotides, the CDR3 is TGTGCCAGCAGCTTAGCTGGACAGACGGAGACCCAGTACTTC. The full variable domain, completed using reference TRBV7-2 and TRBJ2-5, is GAGVSQSPSNKVTEKGKDVELRCDPISGHTALYWYRQSLGQGLEFLIYFQGNSAPDKSGLPSDRFSAERTGGSVSTLTIQRTQQEDSAVYLCASSLAGQTETQYFGPGTRLLVL.

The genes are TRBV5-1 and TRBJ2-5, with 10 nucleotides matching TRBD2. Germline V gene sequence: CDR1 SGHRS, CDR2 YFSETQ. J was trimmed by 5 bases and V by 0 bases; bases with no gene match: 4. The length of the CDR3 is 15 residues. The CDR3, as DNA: TGCGCCAGCAGCTTGGTAGCGGGGGGATCGGAGACCCAGTACTTC. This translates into CASSLVAGGSETQYF.

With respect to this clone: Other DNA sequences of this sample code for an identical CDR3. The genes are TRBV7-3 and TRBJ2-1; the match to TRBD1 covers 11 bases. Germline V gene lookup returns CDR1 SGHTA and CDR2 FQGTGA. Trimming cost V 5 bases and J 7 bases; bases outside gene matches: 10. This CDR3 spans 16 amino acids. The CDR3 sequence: CASSPSRTGGKNEQFF. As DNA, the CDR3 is TGTGCCAGCAGCCCCAGTAGGACAGGGGGCAAAAATGAGCAGTTCTTC.

As DNA, the CDR3 is TGTGCCAGCAGCCAAGGACTAGCGGGATCCTACGAGCAGTACTTC. It yields the protein CASSQGLAGSYEQYF. The chain uses TRBV9 and TRBJ2-5; 12 bases are a match to TRBD2. The J call could be wrong; TRBJ2-7 is a better fit for the DNA end. The CDR3 has 15 amino acids. CDR1 SGDLS and CDR2 YYNGEE come from the germline V gene.

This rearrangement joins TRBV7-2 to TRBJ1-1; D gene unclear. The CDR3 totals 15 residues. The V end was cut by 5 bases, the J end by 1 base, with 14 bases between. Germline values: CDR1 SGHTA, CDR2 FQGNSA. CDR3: CASSRPHPANTEAFF. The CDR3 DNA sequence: TGTGCCAGCAGCCGTCCTCATCCGGCGAACACTGAAGCTTTCTTT.

CDR3 in DNA: TGTGCCAGCTCACCACCTGCAGGGGGCAATTCACCCCTCCACTTT. It encodes CASSPPAGGNSPLHF. The V gene is TRBV18, the J gene TRBJ1-6; 8 bases are a match to TRBD1. V lost 0 bases and J lost 7; bases outside the gene matches: 2. The V gene's germline CDR1 is KGHSH and CDR2 LQKENI. There are 15 residues in the CDR3. Supplemented by reference TRBV18 and TRBJ1-6, the full variable domain reads NAGVMQNPRHLVRRRGQEARLRCSPMKGHSHVYWYRQLPEEGLKFMVYLQKENIIDESGMPKERFSAEFPKEGPSILRIQQVVRGDSAAYFCASSPPAGGNSPLHFGNGTRLTVT.